These T cell receptor beta chains were read from a single sample in a study of cytomegalovirus exposure and HLA in healthy donors. Using immunoSEQ multiplex PCR, the repertoire was profiled, and TCRdb retains in-frame clones only, with some absent. The table shows some 260,000 clones, with roughly 87% occurring only once. What was sequenced was PBMCs. The source is a woman aged 25 to 39 in good health and CMV-seronegative. CDR3s include the opening cysteine and the closing phenylalanine or tryptophan. The D gene is left open where the match is weak. The listing skips clone size in some rows; elsewhere it reads once, few, many or a size class.

J,size,length,D,V,DNA,CDR3
TRBJ2-1,.,13,TRBD2,TRBV30,TGTGCCTGGACTAGCGGGAGGGCTAGAGAGCAGTTCTTC,CAWTSGRAREQFF
TRBJ2-7,.,15,.,TRBV7-9,TGTGCCAGCAGCCCCCCACCGCAGCTAGCCTACGAGCAGTACTTC,CASSPPPQLAYEQYF
TRBJ2-7,once,17,TRBD2,TRBV7-2,TGTGCCAGCAGCTTAGCGGCAACTAGCGGGACATACTACGAGCAGTACTTC,CASSLAATSGTYYEQYF
TRBJ2-1,.,17,TRBD2,TRBV9,TGTGCCAGCAGCGTAGGGGGCGGGACTAGCGGTTACAATGAGCAGTTCTTC,CASSVGGGTSGYNEQFF
TRBJ2-1,.,13,.,TRBV7-8,TGTGCCAGCAGCTTAGGGACTGGGCGGGAAGAGTTCTTC,CASSLGTGREEFF
TRBJ1-5,.,16,TRBD1,TRBV6-4,TGTGCCAGCAGTGATTCCTGGGACAGGGGGGATCAGCCCCAGCATTTT,CASSDSWDRGDQPQHF
TRBJ2-5,.,16,TRBD2,TRBV4-1,TGCGCCAGCAGCCAATTGGGACTAGCGAGAGGAGAGACCCAGTACTTC,CASSQLGLARGETQYF
TRBJ2-1,.,15,.,TRBV7-3,TGTGCCAGCAGCTTCGGGCAGGGGAACTACAATGAGCAGTTCTTC,CASSFGQGNYNEQFF
TRBJ2-3,.,16,TRBD2,TRBV19,TGTGCCAGTAGTACCCGGACTAGCGGGAGACTGGATACGCAGTATTTT,CASSTRTSGRLDTQYF
TRBJ2-3,.,12,.,TRBV7-9,TGTGCCAGCAGCTCTTATCGAGATACGCAGTATTTT,CASSSYRDTQYF
TRBJ1-5,.,15,TRBD1,TRBV7-2,TGTGCCAGCAGCTGGACAGGGGTAGGGGGGCAGCCCCAGCATTTT,CASSWTGVGGQPQHF
TRBJ2-7,.,16,.,TRBV5-8,TGTGCCAGCAGCTTGACTGGAGCAGGGGCCCCCTACGAGCAGTACTTC,CASSLTGAGAPYEQYF
TRBJ2-7,.,12,.,TRBV18,TGTGCCAGCTCACCAGACCGCGACGAGCAGTACTTC,CASSPDRDEQYF
TRBJ1-5,once,14,.,TRBV7-9,TGTGCCAGCAGCTTAGCAGGGAGGGGTCAGCCCCAGCATTTT,CASSLAGRGQPQHF
TRBJ2-1,.,12,.,TRBV7-8,TGTGCCAGCAGCCCAGGGTTGAATGAGCAGTTCTTC,CASSPGLNEQFF